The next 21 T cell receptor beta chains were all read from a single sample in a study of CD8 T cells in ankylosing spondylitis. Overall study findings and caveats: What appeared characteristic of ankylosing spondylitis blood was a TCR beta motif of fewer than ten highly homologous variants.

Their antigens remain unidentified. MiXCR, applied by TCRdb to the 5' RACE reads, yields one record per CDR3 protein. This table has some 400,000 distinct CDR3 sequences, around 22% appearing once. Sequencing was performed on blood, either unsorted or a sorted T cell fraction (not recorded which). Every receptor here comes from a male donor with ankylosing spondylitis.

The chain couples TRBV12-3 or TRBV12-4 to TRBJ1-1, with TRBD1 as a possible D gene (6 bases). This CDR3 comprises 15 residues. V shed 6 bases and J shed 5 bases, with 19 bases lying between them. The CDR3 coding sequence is TGTGCCAGCAGCCGCCCGGCCGGGGGCCTGACTGAAGCTTTCTTT. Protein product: CASSRPAGGLTEAFF.

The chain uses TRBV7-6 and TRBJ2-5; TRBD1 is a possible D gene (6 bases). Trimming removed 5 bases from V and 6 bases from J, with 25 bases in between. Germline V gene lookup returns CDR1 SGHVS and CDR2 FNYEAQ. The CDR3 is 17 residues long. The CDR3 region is CASSPAYGTTLRKTQYF. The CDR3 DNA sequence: TGTGCCAGCAGCCCCGCCTACGGGACAACTCTTCGAAAGACCCAGTACTTC.

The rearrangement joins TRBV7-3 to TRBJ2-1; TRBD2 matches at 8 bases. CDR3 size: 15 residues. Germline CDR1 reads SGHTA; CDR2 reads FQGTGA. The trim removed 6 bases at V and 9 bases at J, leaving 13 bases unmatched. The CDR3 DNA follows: TGTGCCAGCAGGGGGGAACTAGCGGACGGGTTTGAGCAGTTCTTC. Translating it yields CASRGELADGFEQFF.

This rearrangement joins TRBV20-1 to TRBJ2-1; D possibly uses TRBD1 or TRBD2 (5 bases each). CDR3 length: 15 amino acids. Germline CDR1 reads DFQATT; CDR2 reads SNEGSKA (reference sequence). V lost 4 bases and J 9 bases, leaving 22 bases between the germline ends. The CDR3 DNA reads TGCAGTGCTACCCCGCGGAATAACTTTGGGGGTGAGCAGTTCTTC. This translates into CSATPRNNFGGEQFF.

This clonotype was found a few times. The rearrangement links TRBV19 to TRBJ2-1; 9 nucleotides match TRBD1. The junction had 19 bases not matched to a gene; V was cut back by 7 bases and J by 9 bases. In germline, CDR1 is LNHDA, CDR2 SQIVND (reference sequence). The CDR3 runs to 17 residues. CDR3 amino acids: CASTNLQTGGPRGEQFF. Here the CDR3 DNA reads TGTGCCAGTACCAACCTACAGACAGGGGGGCCTAGAGGTGAGCAGTTCTTC. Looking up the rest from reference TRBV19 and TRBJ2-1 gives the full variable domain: DGGITQSPKYLFRKEGQNVTLSCEQNLNHDAMYWYRQDPGQGLRLIYYSQIVNDFQKGDIAEGYSVSREKKESFPLTVTSAQKNPTAFYLCASTNLQTGGPRGEQFFGPGTRLTVL.

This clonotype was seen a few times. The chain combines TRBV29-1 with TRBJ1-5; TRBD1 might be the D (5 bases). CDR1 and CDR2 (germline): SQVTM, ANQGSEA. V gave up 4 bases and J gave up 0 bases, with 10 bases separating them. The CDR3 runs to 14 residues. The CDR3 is CSVGEGYSNQPQHF. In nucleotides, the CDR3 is TGCAGCGTTGGTGAGGGGTATAGCAATCAGCCCCAGCATTTT.

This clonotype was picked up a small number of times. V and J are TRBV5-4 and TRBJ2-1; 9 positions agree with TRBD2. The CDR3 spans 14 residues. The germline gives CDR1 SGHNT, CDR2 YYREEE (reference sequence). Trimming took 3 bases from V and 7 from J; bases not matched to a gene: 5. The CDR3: CASSSGTSRNEQFF. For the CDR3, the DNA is TGTGCCAGCAGCTCTGGGACTAGCAGGAATGAGCAGTTCTTC.

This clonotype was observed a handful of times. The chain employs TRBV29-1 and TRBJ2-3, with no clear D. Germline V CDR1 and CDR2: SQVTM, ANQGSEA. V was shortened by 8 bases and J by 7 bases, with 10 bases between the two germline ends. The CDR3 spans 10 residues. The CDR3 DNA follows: TGCAGCTCCGGGTTGAATACGCAGTATTTT. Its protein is CSSGLNTQYF.

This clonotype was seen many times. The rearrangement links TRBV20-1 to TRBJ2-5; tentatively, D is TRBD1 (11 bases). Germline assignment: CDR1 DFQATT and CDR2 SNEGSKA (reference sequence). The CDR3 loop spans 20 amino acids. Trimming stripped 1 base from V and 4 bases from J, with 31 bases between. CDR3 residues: CSARGPGQGGLAGALETQYF. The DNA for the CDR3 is TGCAGTGCTAGAGGCCCGGGACAGGGGGGTCTAGCGGGAGCTTTAGAGACCCAGTACTTC.

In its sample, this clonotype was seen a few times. The DNA of the CDR3 is TGCGCCAGCAGCTTGGGGCCTGAAGCTTTCTTT. It codes for CASSLGPEAFF. This chain connects TRBV5-1 to TRBJ1-1; D remains unclear. The germline V and J ends were trimmed by 0 bases and 6 bases, with 3 bases remaining between them. Per the germline V gene, CDR1 is SGHRS and CDR2 is YFSETQ. This CDR3 is 11 amino acids long.

The CDR3 loop is CASSYGGVYEQYF. The DNA of the CDR3 is TGTGCCAGCAGTTACGGGGGAGTCTACGAGCAGTACTTC. This sequence joins TRBV6-6 and TRBJ2-7; D is tentatively TRBD1 or TRBD2 (5 bases each). This CDR3 is 13 amino acids long. The germline gives CDR1 MNHNY, CDR2 SVGAGI (reference sequence). V was pared by 2 bases and J by 3 bases, with 8 bases between.

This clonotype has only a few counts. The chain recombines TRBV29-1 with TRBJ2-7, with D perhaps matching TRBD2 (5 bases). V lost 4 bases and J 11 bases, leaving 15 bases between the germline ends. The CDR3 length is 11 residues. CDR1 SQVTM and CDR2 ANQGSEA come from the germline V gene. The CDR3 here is CSVVERTREYF. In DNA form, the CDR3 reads TGCAGCGTTGTAGAACGGACGCGGGAGTACTTC.

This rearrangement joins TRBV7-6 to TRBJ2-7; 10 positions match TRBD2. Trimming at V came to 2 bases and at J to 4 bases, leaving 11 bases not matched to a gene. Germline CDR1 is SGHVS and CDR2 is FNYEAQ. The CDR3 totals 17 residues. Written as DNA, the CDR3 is TGTGCCAGCAGCTTATCCCATCGGCTAGCGGGAGTTTACGAGCAGTACTTC. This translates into CASSLSHRLAGVYEQYF.

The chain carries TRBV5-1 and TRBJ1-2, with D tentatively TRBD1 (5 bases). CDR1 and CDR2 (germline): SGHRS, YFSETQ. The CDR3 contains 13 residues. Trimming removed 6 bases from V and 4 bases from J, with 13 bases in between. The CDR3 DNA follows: TGCGCCAGCACCGTGGGGGGAACCTATGGCTACACCTTC. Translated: CASTVGGTYGYTF.

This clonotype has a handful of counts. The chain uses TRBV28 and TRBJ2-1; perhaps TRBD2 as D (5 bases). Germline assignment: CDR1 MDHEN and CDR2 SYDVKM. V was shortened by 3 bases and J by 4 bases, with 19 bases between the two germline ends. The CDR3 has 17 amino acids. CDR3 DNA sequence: TGTGCCAGCAGTTTGGAGCCACTAGGGCTAGGATACAATGAGCAGTTCTTC. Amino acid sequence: CASSLEPLGLGYNEQFF.

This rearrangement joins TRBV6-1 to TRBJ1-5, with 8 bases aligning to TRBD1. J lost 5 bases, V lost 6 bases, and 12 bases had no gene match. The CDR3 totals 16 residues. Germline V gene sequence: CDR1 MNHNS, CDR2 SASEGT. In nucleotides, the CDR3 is TGTGCCAGCAGAACGACAGGGGCCGCGTATCATCAGCCCCAGCATTTT. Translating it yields CASRTTGAAYHQPQHF.

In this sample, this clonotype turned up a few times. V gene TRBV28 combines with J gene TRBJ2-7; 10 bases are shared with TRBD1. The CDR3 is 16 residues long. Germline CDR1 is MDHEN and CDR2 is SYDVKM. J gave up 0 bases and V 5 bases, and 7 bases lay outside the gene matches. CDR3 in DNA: TGTGCCAGCAGTCCTCTCCGGGACAGGGGCTCCTACGAGCAGTACTTC. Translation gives CASSPLRDRGSYEQYF.

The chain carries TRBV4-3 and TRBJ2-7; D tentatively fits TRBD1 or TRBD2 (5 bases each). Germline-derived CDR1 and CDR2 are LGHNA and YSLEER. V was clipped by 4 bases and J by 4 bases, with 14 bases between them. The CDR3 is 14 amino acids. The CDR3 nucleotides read TGCGCCAGCAGCCTCCGGGACGGCCAGTACGAGCAGTACTTC. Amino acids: CASSLRDGQYEQYF.

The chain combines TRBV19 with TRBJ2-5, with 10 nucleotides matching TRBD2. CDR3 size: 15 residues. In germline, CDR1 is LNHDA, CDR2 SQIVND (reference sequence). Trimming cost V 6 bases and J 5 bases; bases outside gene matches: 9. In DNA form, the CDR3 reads TGTGCCAGTAGCGCTCTAGCGGGGGAGGTGGAGACCCAGTACTTC. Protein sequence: CASSALAGEVETQYF.

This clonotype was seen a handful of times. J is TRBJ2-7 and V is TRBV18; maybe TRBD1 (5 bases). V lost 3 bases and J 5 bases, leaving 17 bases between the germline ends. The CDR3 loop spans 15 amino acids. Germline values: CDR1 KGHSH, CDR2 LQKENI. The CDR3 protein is CASSPLDSSGHEQYF. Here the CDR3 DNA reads TGTGCCAGCTCACCCCTTGACAGTTCGGGCCACGAGCAGTACTTC.

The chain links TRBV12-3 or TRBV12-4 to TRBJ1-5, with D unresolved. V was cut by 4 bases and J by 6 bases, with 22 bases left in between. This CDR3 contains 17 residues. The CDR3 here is CASSSMGQAVRGQPQHF. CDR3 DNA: TGTGCCAGCAGTTCCATGGGCCAGGCCGTCCGAGGTCAGCCCCAGCATTTT.